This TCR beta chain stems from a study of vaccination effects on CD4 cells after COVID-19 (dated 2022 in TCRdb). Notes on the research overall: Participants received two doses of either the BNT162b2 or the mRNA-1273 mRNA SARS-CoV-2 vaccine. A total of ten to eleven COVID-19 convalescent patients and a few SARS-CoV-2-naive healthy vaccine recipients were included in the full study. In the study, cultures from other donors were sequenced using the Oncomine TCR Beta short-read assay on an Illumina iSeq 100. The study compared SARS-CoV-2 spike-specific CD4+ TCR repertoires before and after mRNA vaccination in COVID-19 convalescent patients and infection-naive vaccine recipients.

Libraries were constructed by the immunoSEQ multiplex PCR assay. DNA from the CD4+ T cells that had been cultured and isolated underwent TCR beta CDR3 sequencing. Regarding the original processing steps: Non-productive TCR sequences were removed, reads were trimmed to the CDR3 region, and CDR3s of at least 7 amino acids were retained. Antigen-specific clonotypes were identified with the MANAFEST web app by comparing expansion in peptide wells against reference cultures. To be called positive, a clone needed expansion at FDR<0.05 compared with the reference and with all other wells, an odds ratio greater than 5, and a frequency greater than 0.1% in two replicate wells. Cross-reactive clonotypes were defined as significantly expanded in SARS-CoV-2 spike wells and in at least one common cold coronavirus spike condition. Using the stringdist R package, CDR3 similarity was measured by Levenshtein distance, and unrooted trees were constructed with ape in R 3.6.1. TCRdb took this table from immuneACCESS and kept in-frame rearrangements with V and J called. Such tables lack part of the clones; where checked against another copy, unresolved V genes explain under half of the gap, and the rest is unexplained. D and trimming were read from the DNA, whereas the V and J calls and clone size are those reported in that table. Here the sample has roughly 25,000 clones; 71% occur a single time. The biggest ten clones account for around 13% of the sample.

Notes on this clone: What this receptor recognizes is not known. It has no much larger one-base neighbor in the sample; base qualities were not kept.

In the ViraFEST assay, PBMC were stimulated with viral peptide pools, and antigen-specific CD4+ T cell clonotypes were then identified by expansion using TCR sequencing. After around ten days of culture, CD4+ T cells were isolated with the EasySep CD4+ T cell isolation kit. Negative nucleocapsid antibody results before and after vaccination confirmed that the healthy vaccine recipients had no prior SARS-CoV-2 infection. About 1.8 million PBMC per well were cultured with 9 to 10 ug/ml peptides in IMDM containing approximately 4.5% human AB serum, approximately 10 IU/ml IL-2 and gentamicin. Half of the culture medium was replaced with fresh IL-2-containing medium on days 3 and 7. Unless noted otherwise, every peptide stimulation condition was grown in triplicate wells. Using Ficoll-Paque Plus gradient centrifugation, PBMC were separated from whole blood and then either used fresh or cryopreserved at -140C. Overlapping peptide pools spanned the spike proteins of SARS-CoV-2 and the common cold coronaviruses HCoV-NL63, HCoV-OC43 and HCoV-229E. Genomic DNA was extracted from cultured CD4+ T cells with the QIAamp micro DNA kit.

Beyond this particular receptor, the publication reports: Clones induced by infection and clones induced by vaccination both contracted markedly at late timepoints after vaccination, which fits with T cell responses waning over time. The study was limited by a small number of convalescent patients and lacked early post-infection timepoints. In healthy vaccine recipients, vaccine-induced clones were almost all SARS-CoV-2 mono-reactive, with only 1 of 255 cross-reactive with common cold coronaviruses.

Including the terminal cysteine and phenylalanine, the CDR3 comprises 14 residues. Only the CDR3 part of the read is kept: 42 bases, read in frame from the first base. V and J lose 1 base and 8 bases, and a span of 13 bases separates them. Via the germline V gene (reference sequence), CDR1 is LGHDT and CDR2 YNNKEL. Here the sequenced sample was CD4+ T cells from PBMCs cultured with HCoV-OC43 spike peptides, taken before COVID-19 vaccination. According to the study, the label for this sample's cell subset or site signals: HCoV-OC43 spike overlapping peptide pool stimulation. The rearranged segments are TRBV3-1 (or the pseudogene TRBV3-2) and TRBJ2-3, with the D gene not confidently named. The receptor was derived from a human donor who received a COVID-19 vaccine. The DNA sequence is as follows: TGTGCCAGCAGCCAAGGCAGAGGTAGGGCTACGCAGTATTTT. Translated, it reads CASSQGRGRATQYF.